This passage covers 6 T cell receptor beta chains from one sample sequenced in a study of spatial heterogeneity in lung cancer. Specified time point: blood at routine non-recurrence follow-up after resection. From tumor, nontumor lung or frozen PBMC, whole RNA was taken unsorted for sequencing. TCRdb processed the 5' RACE reads anew with MiXCR; each CDR3 protein has one entry. The profile shows some 120,000 distinct CDR3 sequences, 12% of them singletons. Sequenced here: PBMCs, sampled at follow-up. The receptors were gathered from a male donor with early-stage non-small cell lung cancer.

The gene calls are TRBV18 and TRBJ2-2; D perhaps matches TRBD2 (5 bases). Trimming cost V 0 bases and J 0 bases, with 8 bases left between them. This CDR3 has 16 residues. Germline loops: CDR1 KGHSH, CDR2 LQKENI. CDR3 amino acids: CASSPPGSANTGELFF. CDR3 DNA sequence: TGTGCCAGCTCACCACCGGGGAGCGCGAACACCGGGGAGCTGTTTTTT.

The V call is TRBV5-1, the J call TRBJ2-7, with 8 bases matching TRBD2. The germline gives CDR1 SGHRS, CDR2 YFSETQ. This CDR3 comprises 14 residues. V shed 2 bases, J shed 2 bases, and the junction held 3 bases outside the gene matches. The CDR3, as DNA: TGCGCCAGCAGCTTCGGGGGGGCCGCCTACGAGCAGTACTTC. It yields the protein CASSFGGAAYEQYF.

About this clonotype: The junction departs from the called germline gene at one end, perhaps through a read error. The V gene is TRBV7-2, the J gene TRBJ2-5; D is possibly TRBD2 (6 bases). The germline V gene has CDR1 SGHTA and CDR2 FQGNSA. CDR3 length: 14 residues. CDR3 sequence (DNA): TGTGCCAGCCGAGCGGGTGGGCCTGTAGGACCCGTGGACTTC. Translating gives CASRAGGPVGPVDF.

The chain joins TRBV5-1 to TRBJ1-1, with D possibly TRBD1 on 6 matching bases. The CDR3 has 13 residues. Germline assignment: CDR1 SGHRS and CDR2 YFSETQ. V was cut by 3 bases and J by 1 base, with 7 bases left in between. CDR3 in amino acids: CASSWGQNTEAFF. In DNA form, the CDR3 reads TGCGCCAGCAGCTGGGGACAGAACACTGAAGCTTTCTTT.

This clonotype was seen a handful of times. The DNA of the CDR3 is TGTGCCAGCAGTCCCCGGGACAGGAGTTACAATGAGCAGTTCTTC. It encodes CASSPRDRSYNEQFF. This chain uses TRBV6-2 or TRBV6-3 with TRBJ2-1; TRBD1 matches 8 bases. Germline CDR1 and CDR2: MNHEY and SVGEGT. The junction had 7 bases not matched to a gene; V was cut back by 5 bases and J by 4 bases. This CDR3 has 15 amino acids.

This clonotype was observed at least ten times. The V call is TRBV7-2, the J call TRBJ1-1, with D unclear. The germline V and J ends were trimmed by 1 base and 3 bases, with 3 bases remaining between them. Germline V lookup: CDR1 SGHTA, CDR2 FQGNSA. The CDR3 contains 12 residues. As DNA, the CDR3 is TGTGCCAGCAGCTTAGGGTACACTGAAGCTTTCTTT. Protein: CASSLGYTEAFF.